This T cell receptor (beta chain) was obtained from a study of blood T cell repertoires in COVID-19. About the study: Sources were T cells, B-cell-depleted T cells, or PBMCs; the material itself was cDNA or gDNA.

V dropped 0 bases and J dropped 6; count of bases not matched to a gene: 4. Germline CDR1 KGHSH, CDR2 LQKENI. This CDR3 has 15 residues. Source study methods: Researchers report that nucleated cell counts were estimated from reference gene primer amplification. The assay was immunoSEQ multiplex PCR, and TCRdb's table has in-frame clones only and misses some. The DNA was the basis for D and trimming; V, J and clone size are from that table. The table records roughly 230,000 clones, roughly four fifths of them present only once. Two negative PCRs, clearance, or symptom resolution were required of recovered Cohort 3 donors.

V is TRBV18 and J is TRBJ1-5; 8 nucleotides agree with TRBD1. This clonotype was obtained from a man over 45 who had recovered from COVID-19. The sequencing sample was made of PBMCs or T cells enriched from blood (not recorded which). For the CDR3, the DNA is TGTGCCAGCTCACCACCAGGACAGGGAAGTCAGCCCCAGCATTTT. This sequence encodes CASSPPGQGSQPQHF.